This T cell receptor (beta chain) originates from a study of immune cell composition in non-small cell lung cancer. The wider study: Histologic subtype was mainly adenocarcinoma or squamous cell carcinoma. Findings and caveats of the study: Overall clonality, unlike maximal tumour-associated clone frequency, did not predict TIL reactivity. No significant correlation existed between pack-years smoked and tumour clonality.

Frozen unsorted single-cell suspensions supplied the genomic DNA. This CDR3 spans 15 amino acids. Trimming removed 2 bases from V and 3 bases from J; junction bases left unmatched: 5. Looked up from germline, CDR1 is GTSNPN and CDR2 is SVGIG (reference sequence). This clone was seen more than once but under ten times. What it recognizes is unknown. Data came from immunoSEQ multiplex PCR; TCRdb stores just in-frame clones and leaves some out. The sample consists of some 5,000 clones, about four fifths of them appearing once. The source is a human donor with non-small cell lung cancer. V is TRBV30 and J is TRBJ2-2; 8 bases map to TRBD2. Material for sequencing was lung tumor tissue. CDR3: CAWSHPGGYTGELFF. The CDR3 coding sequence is TGTGCCTGGAGTCACCCGGGGGGGTACACCGGGGAGCTGTTTTTT. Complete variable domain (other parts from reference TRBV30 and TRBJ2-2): SQTIHQWPATLVQPVGSPLSLECTVEGTSNPNLYWYRQAAGRGLQLLFYSVGIGQISSEVPQNLSASRPQDRQFILSSKKLLLSDSGFYLCAWSHPGGYTGELFFGEGSRLTVL.